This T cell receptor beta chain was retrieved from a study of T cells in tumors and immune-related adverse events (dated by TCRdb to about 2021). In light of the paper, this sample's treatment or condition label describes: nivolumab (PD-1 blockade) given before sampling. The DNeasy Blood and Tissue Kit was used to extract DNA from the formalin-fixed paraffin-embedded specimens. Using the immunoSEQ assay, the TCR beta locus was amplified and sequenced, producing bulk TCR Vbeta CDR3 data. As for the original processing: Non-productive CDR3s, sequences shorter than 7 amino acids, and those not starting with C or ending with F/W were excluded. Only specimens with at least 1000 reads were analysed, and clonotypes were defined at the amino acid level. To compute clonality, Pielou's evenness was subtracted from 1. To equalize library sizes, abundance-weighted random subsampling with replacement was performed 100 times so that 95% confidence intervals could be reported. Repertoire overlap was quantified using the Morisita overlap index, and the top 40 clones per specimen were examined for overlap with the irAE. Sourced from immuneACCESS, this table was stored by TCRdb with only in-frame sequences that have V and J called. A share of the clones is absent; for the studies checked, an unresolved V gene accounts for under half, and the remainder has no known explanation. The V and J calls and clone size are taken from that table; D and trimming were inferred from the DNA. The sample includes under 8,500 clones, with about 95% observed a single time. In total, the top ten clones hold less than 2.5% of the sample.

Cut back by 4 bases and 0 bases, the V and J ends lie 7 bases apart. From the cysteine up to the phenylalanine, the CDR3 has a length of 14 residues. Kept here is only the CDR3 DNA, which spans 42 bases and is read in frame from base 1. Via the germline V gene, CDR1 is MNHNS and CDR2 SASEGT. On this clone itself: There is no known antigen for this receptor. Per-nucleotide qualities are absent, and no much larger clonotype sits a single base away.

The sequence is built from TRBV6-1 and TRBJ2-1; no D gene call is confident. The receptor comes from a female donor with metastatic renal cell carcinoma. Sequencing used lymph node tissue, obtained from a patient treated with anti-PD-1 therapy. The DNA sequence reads TGTGCCAGCAGTGCTACCAACTCCTACAATGAGCAGTTCTTC. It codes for CASSATNSYNEQFF.